This T cell receptor (beta chain) was captured by sequencing in a study of early T cells in non-severe SARS-CoV-2 infection. Across the study: Sequenced material consisted of bulk RNA (from unsorted whole blood), and chains were unpaired.

A single record per CDR3 protein comes from TCRdb applying MiXCR to the 5' RACE reads. The data contain 64,000 or so distinct CDR3 sequences, 10% to 15% of them singletons. The sample holds a few counts of this clonotype. Unmatched junction bases numbered 6, after V lost 6 bases and J lost 6 bases. Germline V gives CDR1 SGHVS, CDR2 FNYEAQ. The CDR3 runs 14 residues. Here the sequenced sample was whole blood, taken at baseline. This TCR derives from an adult who was a healthcare worker with PCR-confirmed SARS-CoV-2 infection or an uninfected control (not recorded which). The chain employs TRBV7-6 and TRBJ2-2; 8 positions match TRBD1. CDR3 residues: CASSSYRGAGELFF. In nucleotides, the CDR3 is TGTGCCAGCAGTAGTTACAGGGGGGCCGGGGAGCTGTTTTTT.